This TCR beta chain was recovered during a study of OX40 agonist ivuxolimab in advanced cancers. Study details: Patients in the trial were receiving intravenous ivuxolimab every 2 weeks, at doses of 0.01 to 10 mg/kg. Partial responses occurred in three patients (one hepatocellular carcinoma, two cutaneous melanoma).

The germline gives CDR1 SEHNR, CDR2 FQNEAQ (reference sequence). Trimming shortened V by 9 bases and J by 0 bases, and 11 bases separated the two germline ends. The CDR3 spans 13 residues. Produced via immunoSEQ multiplex PCR; TCRdb's table is partial and in-frame only. The table records about 18,000 clones, about 80% of them present only once. This chain uses TRBV7-9 with TRBJ1-1; D unresolved. Source: CD4+ or CD8+ T cells sorted from blood, taken in a trial of the OX40 agonist ivuxolimab. This sequence was found in an adult with an advanced solid tumor such as melanoma, head and neck, liver or kidney cancer. The CDR3 DNA is TGTGCCAGTATCGACGGGCTGAACACTGAAGCTTTCTTT. Translated, it gives CASIDGLNTEAFF.